This TCR beta chain emerged from a study of T cell repertoires in cytomegalovirus infection. Study summary: It was recently identified HLA-C-restricted and well-studied HLA-B-restricted CMV epitopes that the study used. CMV infection plus the matching HLA type was flagged by public TCR beta signatures.

TCRdb re-derived calls from the reads in MiXCR, one entry per CDR3 protein. The table includes fewer than 1,000,000 distinct CDR3 sequences, roughly 31% detected once. This CDR3 has 15 residues. Germline lookup yields CDR1 SGHNT and CDR2 YYREEE (reference sequence). V shed 3 bases and J shed 4 bases, with 14 bases lying between them. Concerning this clonotype itself: Its antigen is not known.

General study points: CMV carriers with the relevant HLA were identified by cumulative public TCR beta family frequency. CMV-specific TCR beta clonotypes restricted by HLA-C were the ones dominating the ex vivo response.

The gene calls are TRBV5-4 and TRBJ2-1, with D possibly TRBD2 on 6 matching bases. This sample comprised cultured CD8+ T cells from PBMCs, obtained from culture after CMV antigen stimulation. The receptor's source is a human donor in good health (CMV status not recorded). Some clones in this sample may be carry-over from other donors' samples. The CDR3: CASSSTSGPYNEQFF. In nucleotides, the CDR3 is TGTGCCAGCAGCTCCACGAGCGGGCCATACAATGAGCAGTTCTTC.